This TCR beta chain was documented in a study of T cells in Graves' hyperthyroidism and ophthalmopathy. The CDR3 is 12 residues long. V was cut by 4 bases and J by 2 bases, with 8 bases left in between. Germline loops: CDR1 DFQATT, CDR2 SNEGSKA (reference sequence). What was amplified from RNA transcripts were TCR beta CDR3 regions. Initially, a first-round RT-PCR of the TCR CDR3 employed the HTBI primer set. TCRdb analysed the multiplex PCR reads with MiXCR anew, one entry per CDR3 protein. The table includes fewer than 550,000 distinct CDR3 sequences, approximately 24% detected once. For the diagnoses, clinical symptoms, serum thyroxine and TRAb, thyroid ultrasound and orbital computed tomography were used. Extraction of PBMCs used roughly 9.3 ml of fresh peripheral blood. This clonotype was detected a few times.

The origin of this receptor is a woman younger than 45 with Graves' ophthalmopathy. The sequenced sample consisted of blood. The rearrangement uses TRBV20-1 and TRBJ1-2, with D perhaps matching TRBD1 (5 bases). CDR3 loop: CSAIRQNYGYTF. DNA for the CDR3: TGCAGTGCTATACGACAGAACTATGGCTACACCTTC.